Sequencing of this TCR beta chain was carried out in a study of CD8 T cells in ankylosing spondylitis. TCRdb ran MiXCR on the 5' RACE reads and lists one entry per CDR3 protein. Of tens of thousands of distinct CDR3 sequences in the sample, roughly 5.3% were seen once. This CDR3 has 15 amino acids. Trimming took 1 base from V and 6 from J, leaving 11 bases between them. Germline assignment: CDR1 SGDLS and CDR2 YYNGEE. This clonotype was counted at least ten times. The source material was blood, either unsorted or a sorted T cell fraction (not recorded which). The V call is TRBV9, the J call TRBJ1-6; maybe TRBD1 (5 bases). This receptor was obtained from a female donor with ankylosing spondylitis or in good health (not recorded which). DNA for the CDR3: TGTGCCAGCAGCGTATTGGGGGGGGTTAATTCACCCCTCCACTTT. Encoded protein: CASSVLGGVNSPLHF.